This TCR beta chain was sequenced during a study of OX40 agonist ivuxolimab in advanced cancers. About the study: Treatment of patients was with ivuxolimab, an agonistic anti-OX40 (CD134) antibody. Study results and limitations: The expanded peripheral T cells' antigen specificity was not determined. Clones of CD4+ and CD8+ blood T cells grew by week 6 at doses of 0.1 to 3.0 mg/kg.

Worth noting for this clone: Antigen: not known.

The germline CDR1 and CDR2 sequences are MGHRA and YSYEKL. The germline V and J ends were trimmed by 0 bases and 8 bases, with 17 bases remaining between them. The CDR3 contains 16 residues. Here immunoSEQ multiplex PCR was the method, and the copy in TCRdb shows in-frame clones only, minus some. The data contain tens of thousands of clones, 88% of them seen just once; the ten biggest clones take up approximately 2.5%. V is TRBV4-1 and J is TRBJ2-1; D is tentatively TRBD1 or TRBD2 (6 bases each). This specimen consisted of CD4+ or CD8+ T cells sorted from blood, obtained in a trial of the OX40 agonist ivuxolimab. This clonotype was sampled from an adult with an advanced solid tumor such as melanoma, head and neck, liver or kidney cancer. CDR3 in DNA: TGCGCCAGCAGCCAAGATCGGGGGCAGGGGTACGATGAGCAGTTCTTC. This translates into CASSQDRGQGYDEQFF.